This TCR beta chain was documented in a study of T cell repertoires in cytomegalovirus infection. This clonotype occurred many times. TCRdb re-called the reads with MiXCR, one entry per CDR3 protein. The profile shows approximately 500,000 distinct CDR3 sequences, approximately 15% of them singletons. The source of this sequence is a human donor in good health (CMV status not recorded). Some clones in this sample may be carry-over from other donors' samples. Sequencing was carried out using CD8+ T cells from PBMCs.

CDR3 in amino acids: CASSLVQQGNTEAFF. The CDR3 DNA is TGTGCCAGCAGCTTAGTACAACAGGGTAACACTGAAGCTTTCTTT. The chain has TRBV7-9 and TRBJ1-1, with D perhaps matching TRBD1 (6 bases). There are 15 residues in the CDR3. The germline CDR1 and CDR2 sequences are SEHNR and FQNEAQ (reference sequence). V dropped 1 base and J dropped 2 bases, with 11 bases sitting between them.